A selection of T cell receptor beta chains follows, all from one sample in a study of T cells after yellow fever vaccination. TCRdb reprocessed the 5' RACE reads with MiXCR, giving one entry per CDR3 protein. The table lists about 170,000 distinct CDR3 sequences, 11% of them singletons. The sequencing here drew on CD8+ T cells sorted from PBMCs, taken 15 days after the yellow fever booster vaccination. The receptors shown here come from a man aged 18 to 29 who received the YFV17D yellow fever vaccine. The conserved cysteine and the conserved F or W are not part of the CDR3 here.

length,V,CDR3
15,TRBV6-2/TRBV6-3,ASSYSSTDDSSYEQY
13,TRBV27,ASSFLGTRRETQY
15,TRBV27,ASSFSAGGPVTYEQY
15,TRBV7-9,ASSLEHGFQANYGYT
12,TRBV5-1,ATSVGTGSYEQY
11,TRBV6-5,ASSYGVGYEQY
13,TRBV7-3,ASSLAEGSENEQF
13,TRBV4-1,ASSQADGLNTEAF
12,TRBV7-9,ASSPRDRPSEQY
12,TRBV12-3/TRBV12-4,ASSSRTVDNEQF
13,TRBV7-2,ASSWGLAGVNEQF
13,TRBV6-4,ASSVFSGAPDTQY
11,TRBV5-1,ASAGQGTDEQY
14,TRBV4-1,ASSQEITSGQETQY
15,TRBV4-1,ASSQEPSGGTNYGYT
12,TRBV7-2,ASSYTEGDTEAF